Listed below are T cell receptor beta chains from one sample, sequenced in a study of T-cell memory formation after mild COVID-19. TCRdb re-analysed the 5' RACE reads in MiXCR, keeping a single row per CDR3 protein. Of about 440,000 distinct CDR3 sequences in the sample, around 19% were seen once. Sequenced material: PBMCs or a T cell subset sorted from them (not recorded which). The receptors come from an adult woman who had mild COVID-19 (a few samples of this study predate the infection). Cell type and time point are not known. Each CDR3 is given with its conserved first and last residue. The D gene is left open where the match is weak. Size is stated for part of the rows, as once, few or many counts, or as a class when the clone is expanded.

TRBV7-2	.	TRBJ2-1	.	TGTGCCAGCAGCTTAGTCGTTACTTCCACAGGAAACAATGAGCAGTTCTTC	CASSLVVTSTGNNEQFF
TRBV12-3/TRBV12-4	.	TRBJ1-5	.	TGTGCCAGCTGTCCGGGACCGCATAGCAATCAGCCCCAGCATTTT	CASCPGPHSNQPQHF
TRBV27	.	TRBJ1-2	few	TGTGCCAGCAGTTACTTGACAGGAGTGACTTTGCCCTATGGCTACACCTTC	CASSYLTGVTLPYGYTF
TRBV25-1	.	TRBJ2-1	.	TGTGCCAGCAGTGTTCGTGGGGGGTACGTTGTTGATGAGCAGTTCTTC	CASSVRGGYVVDEQFF
TRBV11-2	.	TRBJ2-1	.	TGTGCCAGCAGCCGCCACCTACCTGAGCAGTTCTTC	CASSRHLPEQFF
TRBV9	.	TRBJ2-3	few	TGTGCCAGCAGCCCCCGGACTGCAGATACGCAGTATTTT	CASSPRTADTQYF
TRBV12-3/TRBV12-4	.	TRBJ2-5	.	TGTGCCAGCAGTGTCCGACTAGTGCTCAAAGAGACCCAGTACTTC	CASSVRLVLKETQYF
TRBV18	TRBD1	TRBJ1-6	few	TGTGCCAGCTCACCGGGACAGCGACTAAATTCACCCCTCCACTTT	CASSPGQRLNSPLHF
TRBV24-1	.	TRBJ1-1	few	TGTGCCACCCGCCCGGCGACGGGGGCGAACACTGAAGCTTTCTTT	CATRPATGANTEAFF
TRBV7-6	TRBD2	TRBJ2-5	few	TGTGCCAGCAGCAAAGGGACTAGCGGGGCCCAAGAGACCCAGTACTTC	CASSKGTSGAQETQYF
TRBV5-4	TRBD2	TRBJ2-5	few	TGTGCCAGCAGTCTGGACGCCCTAGCGGGGGCCGAGTTC	CASSLDALAGAEF
TRBV10-3	TRBD1	TRBJ2-3	.	TGTGCCATCGGGGACAGGGCGGCAGATACGCAGTATTTT	CAIGDRAADTQYF
TRBV15	.	TRBJ2-2	few	TGTGCCACCAGCAGAGATTGGAGGGGAGGGGAGCTGTTTTTT	CATSRDWRGGELFF
TRBV12-3/TRBV12-4	TRBD2	TRBJ2-7	.	TGTGCCAGCAGTTCTCCTGGACTAGCAAGCCCTCTCCCCCCCACCGGCGAGCAGTACTTC	CASSSPGLASPLPPTGEQYF
TRBV27	.	TRBJ1-1	.	TGTGCCAGCAGTTTATATCGGGGAGGGGAAGCTTTCTTT	CASSLYRGGEAFF
TRBV9	.	TRBJ2-3	.	TGTGCCAGCAGCGTAAGTCCCTCTATTAGGACAGATACGCAGTATTTT	CASSVSPSIRTDTQYF
TRBV6-5	.	TRBJ1-1	few	TGTGCCAGCAGTTACTCGACTAGACAGGAAGCTTTCTTT	CASSYSTRQEAFF
TRBV28	.	TRBJ2-7	.	TGTGCCAGCATTACCGGCCAGGGTACCTACGAGCAGTACTTC	CASITGQGTYEQYF
TRBV9	.	TRBJ2-7	.	TGTGCCAGCAGTGGAGAGGGGACCCCTCTGCGCGAGCAGTACTTC	CASSGEGTPLREQYF
TRBV12-5	.	TRBJ2-2	.	TGTGCTAGTGGTTTAACGGGGTCCGGGGAGCTGTTTTTT	CASGLTGSGELFF
TRBV6-1	.	TRBJ2-3	few	TGTGCCAGCAGTGAATGGTGGGTGACAGATACGCAGTATTTT	CASSEWWVTDTQYF
TRBV5-5	TRBD1	TRBJ1-6	.	TGTGCCAGCAGCCGTGACAGGGTTTCGAGCTCACCCCTCCACTTT	CASSRDRVSSSPLHF
TRBV4-1	TRBD1	TRBJ2-3	.	TGCGCCAGCAGCCCAGTCGCCGGGACAGCCCGCACAGATACGCAGTATTTT	CASSPVAGTARTDTQYF
TRBV27	TRBD2	TRBJ2-3	.	TGTGCCAGCAGGTTGGGACTAGCGGGAGGGGCAGATACGCAGTATTTT	CASRLGLAGGADTQYF
TRBV3-1	TRBD2	TRBJ2-5	.	TGTGCCAGCAGCCGACTAGCGGGGGGGGTATTTCAAGAGACCCAGTACTTC	CASSRLAGGVFQETQYF
TRBV7-9	.	TRBJ2-1	few	TGTGCCAGCAGTTCAATAGGGGGGGCCACGTTTGAGCAGTTCTTC	CASSSIGGATFEQFF